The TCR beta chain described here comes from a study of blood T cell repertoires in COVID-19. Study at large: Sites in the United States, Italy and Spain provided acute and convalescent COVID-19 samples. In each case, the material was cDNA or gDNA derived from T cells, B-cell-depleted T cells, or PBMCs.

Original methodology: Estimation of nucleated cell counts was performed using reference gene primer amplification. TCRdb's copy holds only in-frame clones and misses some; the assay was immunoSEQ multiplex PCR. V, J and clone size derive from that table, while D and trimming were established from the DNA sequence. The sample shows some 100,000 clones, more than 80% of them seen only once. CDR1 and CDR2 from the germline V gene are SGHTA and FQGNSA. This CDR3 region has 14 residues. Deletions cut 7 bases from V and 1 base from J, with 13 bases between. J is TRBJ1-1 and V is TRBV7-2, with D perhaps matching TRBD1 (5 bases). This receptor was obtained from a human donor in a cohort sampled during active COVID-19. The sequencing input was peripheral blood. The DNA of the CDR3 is TGTGCCAGCAACCCGGGGGGAAGGAACACTGAAGCTTTCTTT. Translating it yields CASNPGGRNTEAFF.